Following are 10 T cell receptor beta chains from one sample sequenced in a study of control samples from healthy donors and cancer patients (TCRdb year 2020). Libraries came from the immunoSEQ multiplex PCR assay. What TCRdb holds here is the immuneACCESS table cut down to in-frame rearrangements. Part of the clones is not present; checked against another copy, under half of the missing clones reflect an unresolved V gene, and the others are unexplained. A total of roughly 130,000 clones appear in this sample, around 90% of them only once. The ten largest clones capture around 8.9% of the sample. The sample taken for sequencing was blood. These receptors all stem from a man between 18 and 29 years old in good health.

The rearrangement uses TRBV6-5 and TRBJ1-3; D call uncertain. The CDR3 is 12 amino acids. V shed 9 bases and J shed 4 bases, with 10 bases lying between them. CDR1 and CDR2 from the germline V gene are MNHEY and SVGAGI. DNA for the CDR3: TGTGCCAGTAGAGCTTCGGGAAACACCATATATTTT. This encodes CASRASGNTIYF.

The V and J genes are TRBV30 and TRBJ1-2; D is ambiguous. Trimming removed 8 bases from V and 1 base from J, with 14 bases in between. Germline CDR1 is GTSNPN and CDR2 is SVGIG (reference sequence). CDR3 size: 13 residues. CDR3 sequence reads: CATARSYNYGYTF. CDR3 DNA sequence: TGTGCCACCGCAAGGTCCTATAACTATGGCTACACCTTC.

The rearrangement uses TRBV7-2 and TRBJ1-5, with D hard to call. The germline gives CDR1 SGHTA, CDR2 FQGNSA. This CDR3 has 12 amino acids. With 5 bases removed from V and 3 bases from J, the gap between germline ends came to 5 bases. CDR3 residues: CASSAHNQPQHF. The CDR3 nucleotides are TGTGCCAGCAGCGCCCACAATCAGCCCCAGCATTTT.

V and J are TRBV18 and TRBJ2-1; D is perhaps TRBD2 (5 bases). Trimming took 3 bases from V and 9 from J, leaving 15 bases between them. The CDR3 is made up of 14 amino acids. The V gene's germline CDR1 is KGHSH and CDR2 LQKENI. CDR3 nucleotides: TGTGCCAGCTCACCGGATACGGGGTCAAGTGAGCAGTTCTTC. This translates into CASSPDTGSSEQFF.

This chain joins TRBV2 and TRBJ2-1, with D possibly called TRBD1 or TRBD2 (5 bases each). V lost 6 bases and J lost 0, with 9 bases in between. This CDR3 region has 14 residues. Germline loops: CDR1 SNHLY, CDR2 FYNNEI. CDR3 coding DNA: TGTGCCAGCAGGGGACGGAGCTCCTACAATGAGCAGTTCTTC. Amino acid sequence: CASRGRSSYNEQFF.

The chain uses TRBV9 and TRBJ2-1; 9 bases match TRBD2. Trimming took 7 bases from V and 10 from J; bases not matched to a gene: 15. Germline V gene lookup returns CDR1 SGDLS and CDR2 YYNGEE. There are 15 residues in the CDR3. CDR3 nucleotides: TGTGCCAGCGGAACTGTAGCGGGGGAAAAGGGAGAGCAGTTCTTC. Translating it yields CASGTVAGEKGEQFF.

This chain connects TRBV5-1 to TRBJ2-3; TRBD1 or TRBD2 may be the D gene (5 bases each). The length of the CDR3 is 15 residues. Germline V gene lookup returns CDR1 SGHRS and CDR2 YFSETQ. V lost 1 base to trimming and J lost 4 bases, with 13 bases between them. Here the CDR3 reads CASSLRDRGADTQYF. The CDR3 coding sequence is TGCGCCAGCAGCTTGAGGGACCGGGGAGCAGATACGCAGTATTTT. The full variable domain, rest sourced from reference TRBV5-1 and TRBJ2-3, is KAGVTQTPRYLIKTRGQQVTLSCSPISGHRSVSWYQQTPGQGLQFLFEYFSETQRNKGNFPGRFSGRQFSNSRSEMNVSTLELGDSALYLCASSLRDRGADTQYFGPGTRLTVL.

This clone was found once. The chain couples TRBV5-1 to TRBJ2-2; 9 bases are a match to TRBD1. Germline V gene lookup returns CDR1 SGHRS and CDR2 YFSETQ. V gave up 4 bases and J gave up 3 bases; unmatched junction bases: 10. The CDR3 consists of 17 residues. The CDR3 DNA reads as TGCGCCAGCAGCCCCCAAGCGGGGACAGGGTACACCGGGGAGCTGTTTTTT. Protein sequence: CASSPQAGTGYTGELFF.

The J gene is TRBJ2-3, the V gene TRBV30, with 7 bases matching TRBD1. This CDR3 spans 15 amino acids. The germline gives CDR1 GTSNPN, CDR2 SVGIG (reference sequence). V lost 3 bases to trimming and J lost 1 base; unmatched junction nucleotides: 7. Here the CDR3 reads CAWRRQGVGTDTQYF. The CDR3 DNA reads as TGTGCCTGGAGGAGGCAGGGGGTCGGCACAGATACGCAGTATTTT.

The CDR3 region has the DNA TGTGCCATCCTAGGCCAAACAGGGGCCTACTATGGCTACACCTTC. It is translated as CAILGQTGAYYGYTF. V usage is TRBV6-5 and J usage is TRBJ1-2; 7 nucleotides agree with TRBD1. Germline V gene lookup returns CDR1 MNHEY and CDR2 SVGAGI. J lost 3 bases, V lost 10 bases, and 14 bases had no gene match. CDR3 length: 15 amino acids.